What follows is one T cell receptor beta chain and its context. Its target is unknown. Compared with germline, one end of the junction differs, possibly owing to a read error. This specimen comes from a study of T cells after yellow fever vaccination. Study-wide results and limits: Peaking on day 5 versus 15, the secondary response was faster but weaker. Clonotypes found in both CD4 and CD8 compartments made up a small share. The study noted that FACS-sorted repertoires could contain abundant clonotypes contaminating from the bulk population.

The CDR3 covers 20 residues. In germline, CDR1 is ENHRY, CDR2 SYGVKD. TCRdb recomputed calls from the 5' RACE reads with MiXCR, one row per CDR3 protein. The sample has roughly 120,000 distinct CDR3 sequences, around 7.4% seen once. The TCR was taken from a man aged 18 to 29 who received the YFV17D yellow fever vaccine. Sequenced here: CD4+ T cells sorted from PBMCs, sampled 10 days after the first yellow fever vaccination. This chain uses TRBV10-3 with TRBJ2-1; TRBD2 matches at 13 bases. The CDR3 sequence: CAISETWTSGGQVSYNKQFF. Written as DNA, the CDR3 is TGTGCCATCAGTGAGACCTGGACTAGCGGGGGCCAGGTCTCCTACAATAAGCAGTTCTTC.